This TCR beta chain emerged from a study of blood T cells in healthy people across ages. Study outcomes and limitations: With age, beta diversity per million T cells declined roughly linearly, significantly by 35 to 40.

There are 16 residues in the CDR3. V was clipped by 1 base and J by 0 bases, with 13 bases between them. Germline loops: CDR1 SGHRS, CDR2 YFSETQ. Sample donors were healthy Caucasian individuals that came from Russia, aged roughly 6 to 100. For the second PCR, which ran for about 7 to 12 cycles, a sample-barcoded 5' primer and a J-beta primer mix were used. TCRdb redid the calling of the 5' RACE reads with MiXCR, one entry per CDR3 protein. Seen here are 700,000 to 850,000 distinct CDR3 sequences, 30% to 45% observed once, and the top ten hold around 13%. This clonotype was observed a few times. Antigen unknown.

This chain links TRBV5-1 with TRBJ1-1; D is ambiguous. The receptor was isolated from a young man in good health. Sequencing was performed on blood. CDR3 DNA: TGCGCCAGCAGCTTGTCTCCAGGACTCATGAACACTGAAGCTTTCTTT. As protein: CASSLSPGLMNTEAFF.